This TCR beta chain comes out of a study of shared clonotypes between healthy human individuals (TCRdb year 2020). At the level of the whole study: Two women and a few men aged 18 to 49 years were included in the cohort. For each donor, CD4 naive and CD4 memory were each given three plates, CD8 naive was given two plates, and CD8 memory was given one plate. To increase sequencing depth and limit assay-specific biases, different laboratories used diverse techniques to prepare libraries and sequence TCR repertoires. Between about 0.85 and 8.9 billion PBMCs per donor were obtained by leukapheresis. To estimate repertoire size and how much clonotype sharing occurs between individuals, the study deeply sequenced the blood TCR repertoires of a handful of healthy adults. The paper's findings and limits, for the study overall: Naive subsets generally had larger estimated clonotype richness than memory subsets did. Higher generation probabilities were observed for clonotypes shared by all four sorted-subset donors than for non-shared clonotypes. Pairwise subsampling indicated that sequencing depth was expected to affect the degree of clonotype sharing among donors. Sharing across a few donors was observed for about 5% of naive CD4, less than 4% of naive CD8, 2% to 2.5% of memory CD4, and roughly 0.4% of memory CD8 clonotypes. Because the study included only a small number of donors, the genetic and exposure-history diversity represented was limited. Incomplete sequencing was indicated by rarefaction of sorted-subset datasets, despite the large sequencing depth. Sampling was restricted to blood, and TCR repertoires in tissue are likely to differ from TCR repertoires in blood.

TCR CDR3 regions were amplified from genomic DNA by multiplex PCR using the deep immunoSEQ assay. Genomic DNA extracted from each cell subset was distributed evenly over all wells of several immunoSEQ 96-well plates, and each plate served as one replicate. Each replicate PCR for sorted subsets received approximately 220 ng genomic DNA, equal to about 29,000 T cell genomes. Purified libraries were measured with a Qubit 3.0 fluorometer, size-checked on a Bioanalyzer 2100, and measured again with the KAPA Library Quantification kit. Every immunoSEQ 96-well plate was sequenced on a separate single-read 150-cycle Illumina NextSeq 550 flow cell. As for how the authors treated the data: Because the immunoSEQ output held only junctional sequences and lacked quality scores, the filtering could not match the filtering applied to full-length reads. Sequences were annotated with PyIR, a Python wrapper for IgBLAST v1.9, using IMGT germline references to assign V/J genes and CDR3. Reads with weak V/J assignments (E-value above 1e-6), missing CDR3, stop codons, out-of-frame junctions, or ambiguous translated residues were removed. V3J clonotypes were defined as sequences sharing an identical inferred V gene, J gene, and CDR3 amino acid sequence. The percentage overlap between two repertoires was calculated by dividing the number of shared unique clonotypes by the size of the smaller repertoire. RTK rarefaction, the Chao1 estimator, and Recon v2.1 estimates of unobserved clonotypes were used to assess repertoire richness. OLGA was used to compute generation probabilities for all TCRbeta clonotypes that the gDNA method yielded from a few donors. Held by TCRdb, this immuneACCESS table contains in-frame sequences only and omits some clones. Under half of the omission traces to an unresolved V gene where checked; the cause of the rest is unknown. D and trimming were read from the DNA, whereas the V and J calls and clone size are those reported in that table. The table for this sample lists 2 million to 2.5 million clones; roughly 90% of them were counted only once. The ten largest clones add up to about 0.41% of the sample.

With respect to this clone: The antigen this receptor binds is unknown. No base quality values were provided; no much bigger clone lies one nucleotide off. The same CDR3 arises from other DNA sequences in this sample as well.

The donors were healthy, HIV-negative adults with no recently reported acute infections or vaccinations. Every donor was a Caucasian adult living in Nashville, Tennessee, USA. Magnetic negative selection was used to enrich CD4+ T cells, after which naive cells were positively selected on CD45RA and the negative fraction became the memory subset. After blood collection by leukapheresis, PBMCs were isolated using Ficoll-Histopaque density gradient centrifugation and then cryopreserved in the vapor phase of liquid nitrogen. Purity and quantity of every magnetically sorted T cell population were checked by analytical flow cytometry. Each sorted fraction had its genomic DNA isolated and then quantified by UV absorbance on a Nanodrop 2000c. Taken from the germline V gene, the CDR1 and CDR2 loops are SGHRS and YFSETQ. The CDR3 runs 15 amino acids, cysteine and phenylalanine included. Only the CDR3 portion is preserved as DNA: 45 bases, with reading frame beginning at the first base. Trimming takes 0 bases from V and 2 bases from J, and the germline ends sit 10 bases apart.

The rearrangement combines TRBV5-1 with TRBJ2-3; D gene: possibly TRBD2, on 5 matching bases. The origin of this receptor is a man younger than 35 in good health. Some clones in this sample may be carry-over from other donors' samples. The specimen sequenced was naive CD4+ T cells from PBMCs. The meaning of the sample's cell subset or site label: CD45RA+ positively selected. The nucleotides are TGCGCCAGCAGCTTGGAGAGCGGAACCACAGATACGCAGTATTTT. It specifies CASSLESGTTDTQYF. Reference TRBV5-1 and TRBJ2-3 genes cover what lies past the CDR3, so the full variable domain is KAGVTQTPRYLIKTRGQQVTLSCSPISGHRSVSWYQQTPGQGLQFLFEYFSETQRNKGNFPGRFSGRQFSNSRSEMNVSTLELGDSALYLCASSLESGTTDTQYFGPGTRLTVL.